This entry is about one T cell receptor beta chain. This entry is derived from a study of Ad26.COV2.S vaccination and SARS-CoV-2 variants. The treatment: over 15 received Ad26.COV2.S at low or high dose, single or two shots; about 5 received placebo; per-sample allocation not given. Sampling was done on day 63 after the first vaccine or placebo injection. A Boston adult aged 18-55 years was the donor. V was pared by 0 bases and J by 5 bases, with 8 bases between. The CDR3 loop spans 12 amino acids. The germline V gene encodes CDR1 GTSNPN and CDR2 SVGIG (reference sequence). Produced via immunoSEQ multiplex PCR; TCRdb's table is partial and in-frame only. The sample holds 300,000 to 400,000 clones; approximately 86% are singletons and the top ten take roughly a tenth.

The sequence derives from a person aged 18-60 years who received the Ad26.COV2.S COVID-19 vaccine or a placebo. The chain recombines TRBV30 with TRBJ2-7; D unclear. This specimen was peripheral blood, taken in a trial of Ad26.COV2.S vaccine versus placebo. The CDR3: CAWSVGFDEQYF. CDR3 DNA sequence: TGTGCCTGGAGTGTAGGGTTCGACGAGCAGTACTTC.